A single sample gave rise to the 7 T cell receptor beta chains below, sequenced in a study of T-cell reconstitution after alpha-beta-depleted transplantation in children. Library preparation (for TCRbeta) was performed with unique molecular identifiers. A single record per CDR3 protein comes from TCRdb applying MiXCR to the PCR reads. Among 60,000 to 85,000 distinct CDR3 sequences listed, around 18% were seen once. Material: PBMCs, mostly from graft donor cells, obtained 360 days after TCRalphabeta/CD19-depleted stem cell transplant. The source is a male patient between 2 and 10 years old who had a stem cell transplant for acute lymphoblastic leukemia, so the T cells may come from the graft donor.

V and J are TRBV2 and TRBJ2-2; 8 nucleotides agree with TRBD2. Germline values: CDR1 SNHLY, CDR2 FYNNEI. V was clipped by 3 bases and J by 4 bases; unmatched bases: 7. The CDR3 loop spans 16 amino acids. The CDR3 region has the DNA TGTGCCAGCAGTGAGGTCGGGAGGGCCATCACCGGGGAGCTGTTTTTT. Protein: CASSEVGRAITGELFF.

J is TRBJ1-3 and V is TRBV14; no firm D call. The V gene's germline CDR1 is SGHDN and CDR2 FVKESK. This CDR3 contains 13 residues. Deletions cut 4 bases from V and 4 bases from J, with 8 bases between. The CDR3 loop is CASSPQAGNTIYF. The CDR3 bases are TGTGCCAGCAGCCCCCAGGCGGGAAACACCATATATTTT.

This chain links TRBV5-1 with TRBJ2-1, with TRBD2 matching 11 bases. Germline V lookup: CDR1 SGHRS, CDR2 YFSETQ. J lost 3 bases, V lost 4 bases, and 6 bases had no gene match. This CDR3 comprises 16 residues. The DNA of the CDR3 is TGCGCCAGCAGCCCGAGACTAGCGGGAAACTACAATGAGCAGTTCTTC. Its translation: CASSPRLAGNYNEQFF.

This chain links TRBV24-1 with TRBJ1-5; D remains unclear. From germline, CDR1 is KGHDR and CDR2 SFDVKD. The CDR3 has 13 residues. V lost 3 bases to trimming and J lost 5 bases, with 7 bases between them. CDR3 sequence: CATSDGSHQPQHF. DNA for the CDR3: TGTGCCACCAGTGATGGGAGTCATCAGCCCCAGCATTTT.

V gene TRBV12-5 combines with J gene TRBJ2-3; 10 bases line up with TRBD1. From germline, CDR1 is LGHNT and CDR2 FRNRAP. V shed 5 bases, J shed 4 bases, and the junction held 6 bases outside the gene matches. The CDR3 covers 15 residues. The CDR3 DNA follows: TGTGCTAGTGGTCCAAAGGACAGGGGGTCAGATACGCAGTATTTT. Its protein is CASGPKDRGSDTQYF.

This clonotype came up a few times. The J gene is TRBJ2-7, the V gene TRBV11-2; tentatively, D is TRBD1 (6 bases). With 3 bases removed from V and 3 bases from J, the gap between germline ends came to 12 bases. Germline V gives CDR1 SGHAT, CDR2 FQNNGV. The CDR3 is 14 residues long. This chain's CDR3 is CASSLLTGNYEQYF. CDR3 in DNA: TGTGCCAGCAGCTTGCTAACAGGGAACTACGAGCAGTACTTC.

This clonotype occurred a few times. The chain links TRBV5-1 to TRBJ2-4; D might be TRBD1 or TRBD2, each matching 5 bases. Germline V lookup: CDR1 SGHRS, CDR2 YFSETQ. V was shortened by 0 bases and J by 1 base, with 8 bases between the two germline ends. The CDR3 is 15 residues long. CDR3 sequence: CASSLAEGAKNIQYF. The CDR3, as DNA: TGCGCCAGCAGCTTGGCCGAGGGGGCCAAAAACATTCAGTACTTC.